Below, 19 T cell receptor beta chains from the same sample are listed, as sequenced in a study of blood T cell repertoires in COVID-19. Produced via immunoSEQ multiplex PCR; TCRdb's table is partial and in-frame only. The sample includes a few hundred thousand clones, about 86% of them seen just once. The sequenced material came from peripheral blood. The receptors derive from a woman in her fifties or sixties with acute or convalescent COVID-19.

The chain has TRBV19 and TRBJ1-6; a weak D match, TRBD1 (5 bases). Germline V gene sequence: CDR1 LNHDA, CDR2 SQIVND (reference sequence). With 4 bases removed from V and 8 bases from J, the gap between germline ends came to 15 bases. The CDR3 length is 15 residues. CDR3 region: CASSTGGIRDSPLHF. CDR3 DNA sequence: TGTGCCAGTAGTACGGGGGGGATTCGTGATTCACCCCTCCACTTT.

The chain is built from TRBV4-1 and TRBJ1-1; D is ambiguous. The ends were cut back, 4 bases at V and 1 base at J, with 4 bases in the middle. The CDR3 length is 12 residues. Looked up from germline, CDR1 is MGHRA and CDR2 is YSYEKL. For the CDR3, the DNA is TGCGCCAGCAGCCCTTCGAACACTGAAGCTTTCTTT. Residues: CASSPSNTEAFF.

The chain carries TRBV6-6 and TRBJ2-1; TRBD1 might be the D (5 bases). The CDR3 sequence is 14 residues long. The germline CDR1 and CDR2 sequences are MNHNY and SVGAGI (reference sequence). V shed 9 bases and J shed 1 base, with 13 bases lying between them. CDR3 loop: CASALGASYNEQFF. The CDR3 nucleotides are TGTGCCAGTGCCTTAGGGGCGTCCTACAATGAGCAGTTCTTC.

The gene calls are TRBV7-2 and TRBJ2-7; 7 bases match TRBD2. CDR3 length: 13 residues. The V segment lost 8 bases and the J segment 6 bases; nucleotides outside the gene matches: 10. Germline V gives CDR1 SGHTA, CDR2 FQGNSA. The CDR3 loop reads CASGPGGRPEQYF. The CDR3 DNA reads TGTGCCAGCGGACCGGGGGGAAGACCCGAGCAGTACTTC. Supplemented by reference TRBV7-2 and TRBJ2-7, the full variable domain reads GAGVSQSPSNKVTEKGKDVELRCDPISGHTALYWYRQSLGQGLEFLIYFQGNSAPDKSGLPSDRFSAERTGGSVSTLTIQRTQQEDSAVYLCASGPGGRPEQYFGPGTRLTVT.

V and J are TRBV7-9 and TRBJ1-4, with TRBD1 identical over 9 bases. CDR1 and CDR2 (germline): SEHNR, FQNEAQ (reference sequence). The CDR3 runs to 16 residues. V shed 1 base, J shed 3 bases, and the junction held 3 bases outside the gene matches. The CDR3 here is CASSLGTGASNEKLFF. In nucleotides, the CDR3 is TGTGCCAGCAGCTTAGGGACAGGGGCATCTAATGAAAAACTGTTTTTT.

This clone was seen only once. The rearrangement joins TRBV6-5 to TRBJ1-1; 7 bases map to TRBD1. With V trimmed by 5 bases and J by 0 bases, 3 bases remained unmatched. Per the germline V gene, CDR1 is MNHEY and CDR2 is SVGAGI. The CDR3 extends over 14 amino acids. As DNA, the CDR3 is TGTGCCAGCAGTCGACAGGGAATGAACACTGAAGCTTTCTTT. Protein sequence: CASSRQGMNTEAFF.

The rearrangement joins TRBV5-6 to TRBJ1-2; perhaps TRBD1 as D (6 bases). V gave up 3 bases and J gave up 6 bases, with 21 bases separating them. The CDR3 is 16 residues long. Germline V gives CDR1 SGHDT, CDR2 YYEEEE. In DNA form, the CDR3 reads TGTGCCAGCAGCTCCTGGACAGTAGGAAGGGTAGATGGCTACACCTTC. It codes for CASSSWTVGRVDGYTF.

This rearrangement joins TRBV10-3 to TRBJ1-4; D gene unclear. The CDR3 consists of 13 residues. The germline gives CDR1 ENHRY, CDR2 SYGVKD. Trimming removed 3 bases from V and 4 bases from J, with 6 bases in between. For the CDR3, the DNA is TGTGCCATCAGTGACCGGGGTAATGAAAAACTGTTTTTT. Translating gives CAISDRGNEKLFF.

This chain uses TRBV19 with TRBJ2-1; TRBD1 agrees at 8 bases. CDR1 is LNHDA, CDR2 SQIVND, per germline (reference sequence). V shed 7 bases, J shed 3 bases, and the junction held 5 bases outside the gene matches. This CDR3 contains 14 residues. DNA for the CDR3: TGTGCCAGTAAATCGGACAGGGTCTACAATGAGCAGTTCTTC. It encodes CASKSDRVYNEQFF.

This chain joins TRBV7-2 and TRBJ1-6, with D perhaps TRBD1 (5 bases). Looked up from germline, CDR1 is SGHTA and CDR2 is FQGNSA. The CDR3 is 15 amino acids. The DNA for the CDR3 is TGTGCAGTAGGGGCAGGGCCAATTGGTAATTCACCCCTCCACTTT. This codes for CAVGAGPIGNSPLHF.

V is TRBV10-2 and J is TRBJ2-7; D ambiguous. V was trimmed by 0 bases and J by 4 bases, leaving 10 bases between them. The CDR3 is 14 amino acids. Germline V gene sequence: CDR1 WSHSY, CDR2 SAAADI. CDR3 in DNA: TGCGCCAGCAGTGAGTCGAATAGTTATTACGAGCAGTACTTC. It is translated as CASSESNSYYEQYF.

The rearrangement joins TRBV27 to TRBJ1-2; maybe TRBD1 (6 bases). The CDR3 sequence is 17 residues long. The germline V gene encodes CDR1 MNHEY and CDR2 SMNVEV (reference sequence). Trimming removed 7 bases from V and 2 bases from J, with 23 bases in between. CDR3 protein: CASTTRHLGAPNYGYTF. The DNA of the CDR3 is TGTGCCAGCACCACGAGACATTTGGGGGCGCCGAACTATGGCTACACCTTC.

J is TRBJ2-5 and V is TRBV7-2; D perhaps matches TRBD2 (6 bases). With 1 base removed from V and 4 bases from J, the gap between germline ends came to 13 bases. This CDR3 has 15 residues. CDR1 and CDR2 from the germline V gene are SGHTA and FQGNSA. In DNA form, the CDR3 reads TGTGCCAGCAGCTTAGTTGGAGGGAGCGGAGAGACCCAGTACTTC. Amino acids: CASSLVGGSGETQYF.

This clone showed up just a few times. The chain has TRBV9 and TRBJ1-4, with D tentatively TRBD1 (5 bases). Trimming stripped 0 bases from V and 1 base from J, with 7 bases between. Germline V gene lookup returns CDR1 SGDLS and CDR2 YYNGEE. CDR3 length equals 15 residues. The CDR3 DNA reads as TGTGCCAGCAGCGTAGCGGACAAAACTAATGAAAAACTGTTTTTT. Its protein is CASSVADKTNEKLFF.

V is TRBV7-6 and J is TRBJ2-7; 12 nucleotides align to TRBD2. This CDR3 has 16 amino acids. The germline V gene encodes CDR1 SGHVS and CDR2 FNYEAQ. V shed 5 bases, J shed 2 bases, and the junction held 7 bases outside the gene matches. The CDR3 sequence: CASSRGTSGLAYEQYF. The CDR3 DNA reads TGTGCCAGCAGCCGCGGGACTAGCGGGCTCGCCTACGAGCAGTACTTC. The whole variable domain, filled in from reference TRBV7-6 and TRBJ2-7, reads GAGVSQSPRYKVTKRGQDVALRCDPISGHVSLYWYRQALGQGPEFLTYFNYEAQQDKSGLPNDRFSAERPEGSISTLTIQRTEQRDSAMYRCASSRGTSGLAYEQYFGPGTRLTVT.

The chain couples TRBV7-2 to TRBJ2-7, with TRBD1 matching 7 bases. V gave up 1 base and J gave up 7 bases; unmatched junction bases: 1. This CDR3 contains 12 residues. From germline, CDR1 is SGHTA and CDR2 FQGNSA. The CDR3 loop is CASSLDRGEQYF. The CDR3 nucleotides read TGTGCCAGCAGCTTAGACAGGGGTGAGCAGTACTTC.

The chain recombines TRBV7-9 with TRBJ2-3; possibly TRBD1 for D (6 bases). CDR1 is SEHNR and CDR2 is FQNEAQ in the germline V gene (reference sequence). Trimming left V 3 bases short and J 4 bases short, with 11 bases between. The CDR3 has 14 residues. This CDR3 is CASSFGPGADTQYF. CDR3 coding DNA: TGTGCCAGCAGCTTCGGACCAGGGGCAGATACGCAGTATTTT.

In nucleotides, the CDR3 is TGTGCCACAAGACAGGGCGGTGAGACCCAGTACTTC. Translated: CATRQGGETQYF. The rearrangement joins TRBV2 to TRBJ2-5; the match to TRBD1 covers 7 bases. CDR1 is SNHLY and CDR2 is FYNNEI in the germline V gene. CDR3 length equals 12 residues. After removal of 10 bases from V and 5 bases from J, the junction contained 7 bases not matched to a gene.

The J gene is TRBJ2-5, the V gene TRBV5-4; 14 nucleotides align to TRBD2. The CDR3 loop spans 18 amino acids. V lost 4 bases, J lost 4 bases, and 12 bases stayed unmatched. Germline V gene data show CDR1 as SGHNT and CDR2 as YYREEE (reference sequence). The CDR3 sequence: CASSLGLAGGFWSETQYF. The CDR3 DNA reads as TGTGCCAGCAGCCTTGGACTAGCGGGGGGTTTTTGGTCAGAGACCCAGTACTTC.